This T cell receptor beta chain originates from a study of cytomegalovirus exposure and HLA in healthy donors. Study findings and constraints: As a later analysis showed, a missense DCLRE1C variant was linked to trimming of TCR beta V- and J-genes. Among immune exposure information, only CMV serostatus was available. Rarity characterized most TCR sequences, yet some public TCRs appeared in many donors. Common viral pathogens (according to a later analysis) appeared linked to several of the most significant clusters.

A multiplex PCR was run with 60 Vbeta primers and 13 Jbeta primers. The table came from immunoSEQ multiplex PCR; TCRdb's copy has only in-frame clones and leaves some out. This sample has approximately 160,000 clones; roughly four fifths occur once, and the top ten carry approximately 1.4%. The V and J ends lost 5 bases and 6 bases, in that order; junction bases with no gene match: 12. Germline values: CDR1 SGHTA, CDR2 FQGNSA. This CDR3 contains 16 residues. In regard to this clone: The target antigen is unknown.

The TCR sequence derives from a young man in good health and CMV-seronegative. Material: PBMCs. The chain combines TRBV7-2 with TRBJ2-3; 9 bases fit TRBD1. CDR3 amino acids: CASSPPGTGLVDTQYF. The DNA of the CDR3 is TGTGCCAGCAGCCCCCCCGGGACAGGGTTGGTGGATACGCAGTATTTT.